A selection of T cell receptor beta chains follows, all from one sample in a study of CD8+ T cells in alopecia areata. Repertoires were generated with immunoSEQ multiplex PCR, while TCRdb's copy carries only in-frame clones and drops some. The sample includes some 200,000 clones, roughly 64% of them seen just once. Sequenced here: CD4+ T cells sorted from blood, sampled at week 24, from a patient treated with tofacitinib. These receptors all come from a human donor with alopecia areata. CDR3s include the opening cysteine and the closing phenylalanine or tryptophan. D genes are given only for firm matches. For some rows the clone size is stated as once, few or many, or as a class when expanded; others skip it.

TRBV13	.	few	TRBJ1-5	CASSLNNQPQHF	TGTGCCAGCAGCCTTAACAATCAGCCCCAGCATTTT
TRBV7-3	.	few	TRBJ1-1	CASREVPTEAFF	TGTGCCAGCAGAGAGGTTCCCACTGAAGCTTTCTTT
TRBV7-9	TRBD1	.	TRBJ2-1	CASSLAGQYNEQFF	TGTGCCAGCAGCTTAGCGGGACAGTACAATGAGCAGTTCTTC
TRBV19	.	.	TRBJ1-4	CASSRTATNEKLFF	TGTGCCAGTAGCCGGACAGCAACTAATGAAAAACTGTTTTTT
TRBV25-1	TRBD1	.	TRBJ1-2	CASSTPGTDFYGYTF	TGTGCCAGCAGTACGCCTGGGACAGACTTTTATGGCTACACCTTC
TRBV29-1	.	once	TRBJ1-1	CSVEGGEGTEAFF	TGCAGCGTTGAAGGGGGCGAGGGCACTGAAGCTTTCTTT
TRBV27	.	.	TRBJ2-7	CASSLSRDGYEQYF	TGTGCCAGCAGTTTAAGCCGGGACGGCTACGAGCAGTACTTC
TRBV4-1	TRBD1	.	TRBJ2-1	CASSQDRGRLGSSYNEQFF	TGCGCCAGCAGCCAAGATAGGGGGCGTTTGGGAAGCTCCTACAATGAGCAGTTCTTC
TRBV5-1	.	.	TRBJ2-3	CASSLGMVVTDTQYF	TGCGCCAGCAGCTTGGGAATGGTTGTCACAGATACGCAGTATTTT
TRBV6-6	.	few	TRBJ1-1	CASSYSGRPNTEAFF	TGTGCCAGCAGTTACTCGGGCAGACCGAACACTGAAGCTTTCTTT
TRBV6-5	.	few	TRBJ2-7	CASSEGREQYF	TGTGCCAGCAGTGAAGGCCGGGAGCAGTACTTC
TRBV7-8	.	once	TRBJ2-3	CASSVQRVRGDTQYF	TGTGCCAGCAGCGTACAGCGGGTTCGCGGAGATACGCAGTATTTT
TRBV28	.	.	TRBJ2-5	CASSQGREQRETQYF	TGTGCCAGCAGTCAAGGCAGGGAGCAGAGAGAGACCCAGTACTTC
TRBV5-1	.	.	TRBJ1-1	CASSVEMNTEAFF	TGCGCCAGCAGCGTGGAGATGAACACTGAAGCTTTCTTT
TRBV6-5	.	.	TRBJ2-5	CASSKRRDPETQYF	TGTGCCAGCAGTAAGCGCCGGGACCCAGAGACCCAGTACTTC
TRBV29-1	TRBD2	once	TRBJ2-1	CSVGLAYEQFF	TGCAGCGTAGGACTAGCGTATGAGCAGTTCTTC
TRBV7-3	.	.	TRBJ2-2	CASSLIGDTNTGELFF	TGTGCCAGCAGCTTAATTGGGGACACGAACACCGGGGAGCTGTTTTTT
TRBV15	.	.	TRBJ2-1	CATSRDRTFDEQFF	TGTGCCACCAGCAGAGATAGGACGTTCGATGAGCAGTTCTTC
TRBV5-1	.	.	TRBJ2-2	CASSLYRAEVGELFF	TGCGCCAGCAGCTTGTACAGGGCTGAGGTCGGGGAGCTGTTTTTT
TRBV29-1	TRBD2	.	TRBJ2-1	CSVVGTSGYNEQFF	TGCAGCGTTGTGGGGACTAGCGGCTACAATGAGCAGTTCTTC
TRBV5-6	.	few	TRBJ2-5	CASSFAGQETQYF	TGTGCCAGCAGCTTCGCGGGTCAAGAGACCCAGTACTTC
TRBV2	.	.	TRBJ1-5	CASRTGNQPQHF	TGTGCCAGCAGGACGGGTAATCAGCCCCAGCATTTT
TRBV9	TRBD1	once	TRBJ2-5	CASSAPGQGLRETQYF	TGTGCCAGCAGCGCCCCGGGACAGGGACTTCGAGAGACCCAGTACTTC
TRBV5-1	.	.	TRBJ2-2	CASRLGGQSHTGELFF	TGCGCCAGCAGATTGGGTGGACAGAGCCACACCGGGGAGCTGTTTTTT
TRBV11-2	.	.	TRBJ2-5	CASSTRETQYF	TGTGCCAGCAGCACGAGGGAGACCCAGTACTTC
TRBV30	.	few	TRBJ1-1	CAWSVKWGAFF	TGTGCCTGGAGTGTAAAATGGGGAGCTTTCTTT
TRBV7-2	TRBD1	.	TRBJ1-2	CASSLAQGAGYGYTF	TGTGCCAGCAGCTTAGCGCAGGGGGCGGGATATGGCTACACCTTC
TRBV5-1	.	.	TRBJ2-7	CASSLAQSYEQYF	TGCGCCAGCAGCTTGGCTCAGAGCTACGAGCAGTACTTC
TRBV25-1	.	.	TRBJ2-1	CASQPGTSYNEQFF	TGTGCCAGCCAGCCCGGGACGTCTTACAATGAGCAGTTCTTC
TRBV18	.	few	TRBJ1-4	CASSSTWGASNEKLFF	TGTGCCAGCTCATCCACGTGGGGGGCGAGTAATGAAAAACTGTTTTTT
TRBV7-9	TRBD1	.	TRBJ2-3	CASSAGGDADTQYF	TGTGCCAGCAGCGCAGGGGGTGACGCAGATACGCAGTATTTT
TRBV10-3	.	.	TRBJ2-1	CAISEKSGGYNEQFF	TGTGCCATCAGTGAGAAGAGCGGAGGGTACAATGAGCAGTTCTTC
TRBV4-3	TRBD2	.	TRBJ2-1	CASSQALADYNEQFF	TGCGCCAGCAGCCAAGCACTAGCGGACTACAATGAGCAGTTCTTC
TRBV4-1	.	.	TRBJ2-3	CASSHEVADTQYF	TGCGCCAGCAGCCACGAGGTGGCAGATACGCAGTATTTT
TRBV14	TRBD2	.	TRBJ2-3	CASSPRLAGRDTQYF	TGTGCCAGCAGCCCGCGACTAGCAGGGCGGGATACGCAGTATTTT
TRBV29-1	TRBD1	few	TRBJ1-1	CSVDSGQVNTEAFF	TGCAGCGTTGACTCTGGACAGGTTAACACTGAAGCTTTCTTT
TRBV7-9	TRBD1	few	TRBJ1-2	CATGQGTTNYGYTF	TGTGCCACGGGACAGGGCACGACTAACTATGGCTACACCTTC
TRBV2	.	.	TRBJ2-3	CASSEGLEPDTQYF	TGTGCCAGCAGTGAAGGTCTCGAGCCAGATACGCAGTATTTT
TRBV21-1	.	few	TRBJ2-7	CASSILTSGSYEQYF	TGTGCCAGCAGCATCTTGACTAGCGGGAGCTACGAGCAGTACTTC
TRBV29-1	.	few	TRBJ2-1	CSVEFDRLEQFF	TGCAGCGTTGAATTCGACAGGCTGGAGCAGTTCTTC
TRBV2	.	.	TRBJ2-3	CASSPLLSTDTQYF	TGTGCCAGCAGTCCCCTCCTCAGCACAGATACGCAGTATTTT